The TCR beta chain under discussion was sequenced for a study of PD-1 blockade in classical Hodgkin lymphoma. Profiling relied on immunoSEQ multiplex PCR, and the TCRdb table lists in-frame clones only, not all of them. The table lists 35,000 to 45,000 clones, about 89% of them singletons, with roughly 9% in the top ten. Each patient's relapse followed autologous stem cell transplantation, and brentuximab vedotin exposure varied. The CDR3 runs 14 residues. J lost 9 bases, V lost 4 bases, and 9 bases had no gene match. Germline loops: CDR1 SGDLS, CDR2 YYNGEE. The specimen comprised peripheral blood mononuclear cells (PBMCs), sampled at baseline. The clonotype comes from a human donor with classical Hodgkin lymphoma. The chain links TRBV9 to TRBJ2-2; the match to TRBD1 covers 7 bases. The CDR3 nucleotides read TGTGCCAGCAGCCCAAGGACAGGCCTCTGGGAGCTGTTTTTT. Its translation: CASSPRTGLWELFF.